One T cell receptor (beta chain) is described in this entry. CDR1 and CDR2 from the germline V gene are MDHEN and SYDVKM. The V end lost 3 bases, the J end lost 0 bases, and 11 bases lay between the germline ends. The CDR3 is made up of 16 amino acids. These data originate in a study of cytomegalovirus exposure and HLA in healthy donors. Primers included in the PCR were 60 Vbeta and 13 Jbeta primers. Only in-frame clones appear in the TCRdb table, and some are missing; sequencing was by immunoSEQ multiplex PCR. The data show around 150,000 clones, under 70% seen once. The clonotype comes from a woman aged 40 to 50 in good health and CMV-seropositive. The chain employs TRBV28 and TRBJ1-4; D may be TRBD1 (6 bases). Material for sequencing was PBMCs. CDR3 protein: CASSFQGFTTNEKLFF. The DNA for the CDR3 is TGTGCCAGCAGTTTTCAGGGGTTCACAACTAATGAAAAACTGTTTTTT.